This TCR beta chain was sequenced in a study of early T cells in non-severe SARS-CoV-2 infection. Study information: Sequencing of bulk RNA from unsorted whole blood was done, without chain pairing. Study-wide points: Anti-spike CD8 responses were favored by VDJdb matching, which missed private and CD4 specificities.

Ten or more counts support this clonotype. The antigen is unknown. Unique molecular identifier tags were affixed to discrete cDNA molecules. From the 5' RACE reads, TCRdb called clonotypes with MiXCR, one entry per CDR3 protein. The repertoire holds some 91,000 distinct CDR3 sequences, with less than 15% as singletons. The CDR3 extends over 15 amino acids. CDR1 and CDR2 (germline): DFQATT, SNEGSKA (reference sequence). The ends were cut back, 5 bases at V and 3 bases at J, with 17 bases in the middle. The receptor's source is an adult who was a healthcare worker with PCR-confirmed SARS-CoV-2 infection or an uninfected control (not recorded which). The chain joins TRBV20-1 to TRBJ1-5, with D tentatively TRBD1 (6 bases). The sample comprised whole blood. As DNA, the CDR3 is TGCAGTGCTGGTGGTGTGGCAGGGGTCAATCAGCCCCAGCATTTT. This encodes CSAGGVAGVNQPQHF.